This is a list of T cell receptor beta chains from one sample in a study of OX40 agonist ivuxolimab in advanced cancers. Assay: immunoSEQ multiplex PCR; the TCRdb copy retains only in-frame clones and omits some. This table has 40,000 to 60,000 clones, 88% appearing once. Specimen: CD4+ or CD8+ T cells sorted from blood, collected in a trial of the OX40 agonist ivuxolimab. The receptors derive from an adult with an advanced solid tumor such as melanoma, head and neck, liver or kidney cancer. Each CDR3 is given with its conserved first and last residue. D genes are given only for firm matches. Size is omitted from some rows. Given values are once, few, many or a class for expanded clones.

TRBJ2-3 | - | 14 | TRBV10-2 | - | TGCGCCAGCAGTGAGTCGCATAGGGCAGATACGCAGTATTTT | CASSESHRADTQYF
TRBJ2-1 | TRBD2 | 15 | TRBV7-2 | once | TGTGCCAGCAGCACTAGCGGGGGGGTCTACAATGAGCAGTTCTTC | CASSTSGGVYNEQFF
TRBJ1-4 | TRBD1 | 18 | TRBV7-9 | - | TGTGCCAGCAGCTCCTCCCCGGGGACAGTAACAACTAATGAAAAACTGTTTTTT | CASSSSPGTVTTNEKLFF
TRBJ2-5 | - | 14 | TRBV6-1 | - | TGTGCCAGCCTCCCGGAGGGGTGGGGAGGGACCCAGTACTTC | CASLPEGWGGTQYF
TRBJ2-7 | - | 11 | TRBV29-1 | - | TGCAGCGCCAAGCGGTCCGACGAGCAGTACTTC | CSAKRSDEQYF
TRBJ2-1 | - | 15 | TRBV11-3 | - | TGTGCCAGCAGCTTAGGGGGGAAGGCCTACAATGAGCAGTTCTTC | CASSLGGKAYNEQFF
TRBJ2-7 | - | 13 | TRBV28 | - | TGTGCCAGCAGTGCGGGCCCGAGTAGAGCAGGGAACTTC | CASSAGPSRAGNF
TRBJ2-7 | - | 15 | TRBV6-6 | - | TGTGCCAGCAGTTACGGTGAGCCTTATGCCTACGAGCAGTACTTC | CASSYGEPYAYEQYF
TRBJ2-2 | TRBD1 | 13 | TRBV7-7 | - | TGTGCCAGCAGCTCAGACAGGGCCGGGGAGCTGTTTTTT | CASSSDRAGELFF
TRBJ2-7 | - | 15 | TRBV5-4 | - | TGTGCCAGCAGCCAAGACAGTTCTCCACTCTACGAGCAGTACTTC | CASSQDSSPLYEQYF
TRBJ2-2 | - | 14 | TRBV4-1 | - | TGCGCCAGCAGCCGAATGGGAAACACCGGGGAGCTGTTTTTT | CASSRMGNTGELFF
TRBJ2-4 | - | 16 | TRBV19 | - | TGTGCCAGTAGTATAGTGGGAAAACTAGCCAAAAACATTCAGTACTTC | CASSIVGKLAKNIQYF
TRBJ2-3 | TRBD2 | 17 | TRBV6-1 | - | TGTGCCAGCAGTGAAGGGACTAGCGGGGACAGCACAGATACGCAGTATTTT | CASSEGTSGDSTDTQYF
TRBJ2-1 | - | 15 | TRBV4-3 | - | TGCGCCAGCAGCCAAGATTCAGGACCCCTCGGTGAGCAGTTCTTC | CASSQDSGPLGEQFF
TRBJ2-1 | TRBD2 | 16 | TRBV19 | - | TGTGCCAGTAGTATGGCAGGGACTAGCGGGTACAATGAGCAGTTCTTC | CASSMAGTSGYNEQFF
TRBJ2-7 | TRBD2 | 15 | TRBV9 | - | TGTGCCCCTAACGGGGCTAGCGGGAGTAGCAACGAGCAGTACTTC | CAPNGASGSSNEQYF
TRBJ1-2 | - | 14 | TRBV9 | - | TGTGCCAGCAGCAATCGACAGGCACTCGATGGCTACACCTTC | CASSNRQALDGYTF
TRBJ1-3 | - | 12 | TRBV25-1 | - | TGTGCCAGCGAGGGTGGGGGAAACACCATATATTTT | CASEGGGNTIYF
TRBJ2-5 | - | 16 | TRBV6-7 | - | TGTGCCAGCAGTTACTCCCCTCCGGCCCTACAAGAGACCCAGTACTTC | CASSYSPPALQETQYF
TRBJ2-2 | - | 15 | TRBV2 | - | TGTGCCAGCAGTGGCGGGCAGGTCGCCCCCGGGGAGCTGTTTTTT | CASSGGQVAPGELFF
TRBJ1-2 | - | 14 | TRBV19 | - | TGTGCCACCCGACCGGGGGGTTTTAACTATGGCTACACCTTC | CATRPGGFNYGYTF
TRBJ2-7 | TRBD2 | 17 | TRBV18 | - | TGTGCCAGCTCACCAGGACTAGCGGACTCGTTACGCTACGAGCAGTACTTC | CASSPGLADSLRYEQYF
TRBJ2-4 | - | 15 | TRBV28 | - | TGTGCCAGCAGTTTAGGAGGGGGAGCCAAAAACATTCAGTACTTC | CASSLGGGAKNIQYF
TRBJ2-5 | TRBD1 | 16 | TRBV5-1 | - | TGCGCCAGCAGCTTGTGGCAGGGGGCAGGGGGTGAGACCCAGTACTTC | CASSLWQGAGGETQYF
TRBJ2-3 | TRBD2 | 20 | TRBV14 | - | TGTGCCAGCAGCCAACCACCGGGACTAGCGGGAGGGAGGAGCACAGATACGCAGTATTTT | CASSQPPGLAGGRSTDTQYF
TRBJ2-5 | TRBD1 | 15 | TRBV11-2 | - | TGTGCCAGCAGCTTAGTGACGACAGGGCCCGAGACCCAGTACTTC | CASSLVTTGPETQYF
TRBJ1-2 | TRBD1 | 14 | TRBV14 | - | TGTGCCAGCAGCCTAGGACAGGGTTTGGATGGCTACACCTTC | CASSLGQGLDGYTF
TRBJ2-3 | TRBD1 | 16 | TRBV6-1 | - | TGTGCCAGCAGTGATTTTCGGACAGGGGCGTCAGATACGCAGTATTTT | CASSDFRTGASDTQYF
TRBJ1-1 | - | 13 | TRBV11-2 | - | TGTGCCAGCAGCCCCAGTGGGGGCACTGAAGCTTTCTTT | CASSPSGGTEAFF
TRBJ2-5 | TRBD1 | 14 | TRBV7-8 | - | TGTGCCAGCAGTTCACAGGGGGTTGGGGAGACCCAGTACTTC | CASSSQGVGETQYF
TRBJ2-3 | TRBD2 | 15 | TRBV5-4 | - | TGTGCCAGCAGCCAAGATAGGGACTACGCAGATACGCAGTATTTT | CASSQDRDYADTQYF
TRBJ2-2 | - | 15 | TRBV11-2 | - | TGTGCCAGCAGCCCCGCCGAGGGGCGCACCGGGGAGCTGTTTTTT | CASSPAEGRTGELFF
TRBJ1-2 | - | 14 | TRBV2 | - | TGTGCCAGCCTCCCCGGGGGGCGAGGTAGTGGCTACACCTTC | CASLPGGRGSGYTF
TRBJ2-1 | - | 17 | TRBV4-2 | - | TGTGCCAGCAGCCAAGCCCCTCGGGACACCTCCTACAATGAGCAGTTCTTC | CASSQAPRDTSYNEQFF
TRBJ2-1 | TRBD2 | 13 | TRBV11-3 | - | TGTGCCAGCAGCTTGGACGGGAGGAATGAGCAGTTCTTC | CASSLDGRNEQFF
TRBJ1-4 | - | 15 | TRBV2 | - | TGTGCCAGCAGGACGGGTGATACAACTAATGAAAAACTGTTTTTT | CASRTGDTTNEKLFF
TRBJ2-3 | - | 15 | TRBV4-2 | - | TGTGCCAGCAGCCAAGTCGGGGGATATACAGATACGCAGTATTTT | CASSQVGGYTDTQYF
TRBJ2-2 | TRBD2 | 16 | TRBV4-3 | - | TGCGCCAGCAGCCAAGATTCGGGGGGGCTTTCCGGGGAGCTGTTTTTT | CASSQDSGGLSGELFF
TRBJ2-3 | - | 16 | TRBV4-1 | - | TGCGCCAGCAGCCAAGAATGGGGGAGTAAGCCAGATACGCAGTATTTT | CASSQEWGSKPDTQYF
TRBJ2-2 | TRBD1 | 15 | TRBV28 | - | TGTGCCAGCAGTTTTGGGGACAGGAACACCGGGGAGCTGTTTTTT | CASSFGDRNTGELFF
TRBJ2-1 | TRBD2 | 16 | TRBV5-1 | - | TGCGCCAGCAGCCGGAGGGCGGGGGGCCGATACAATGAGCAGTTCTTC | CASSRRAGGRYNEQFF
TRBJ1-5 | TRBD1 | 15 | TRBV7-2 | - | TGTGCCAGCAGCTTAGTGACAGGGACTAATCAGCCCCAGCATTTT | CASSLVTGTNQPQHF
TRBJ2-5 | TRBD2 | 15 | TRBV28 | - | TGTGCCAGCAGTTTATCACTAGCGGGAGTGGAGACCCAGTACTTC | CASSLSLAGVETQYF
TRBJ2-7 | - | 16 | TRBV28 | - | TGTGCCAGCAGTCTCGGGGGACCCCAGGGCTCCTACGAGCAGTACTTC | CASSLGGPQGSYEQYF
TRBJ1-5 | - | 16 | TRBV27 | - | TGTGCCAGCAGTTTAGTAGGACCTTATAGCAATCAGCCCCAGCATTTT | CASSLVGPYSNQPQHF
TRBJ2-3 | TRBD2 | 16 | TRBV29-1 | - | TGCAGCGTTGAAGCGGGGGGGCCGGGACCGCCAGATACGCAGTATTTT | CSVEAGGPGPPDTQYF